This TCR beta chain stems from a study of Ad26.COV2.S vaccination and SARS-CoV-2 variants. As for the study in general: Intramuscular Ad26.COV2.S doses were given once or twice, 56 days apart.

Treatment given: roughly 19 received Ad26.COV2.S at low or high dose, single or two shots; roughly five received placebo; per-sample allocation not given. The samples date from day 63 after the first vaccine or placebo injection. CDR1 SGHDT and CDR2 YYEEEE come from the germline V gene. J was trimmed by 5 bases and V by 7 bases; bases with no gene match: 10. The CDR3 runs to 14 residues. The assay was immunoSEQ multiplex PCR, and TCRdb's table has in-frame clones only and misses some. The top ten hold around a tenth of the sample, which has 300,000 to 400,000 clones, 86% seen once. This clonotype was obtained from a person between 18 and 65 years old who received the Ad26.COV2.S COVID-19 vaccine or a placebo. V is TRBV5-6 and J is TRBJ2-5; 8 positions match TRBD1. Material: peripheral blood, obtained in a trial of Ad26.COV2.S vaccine versus placebo. As DNA, the CDR3 is TGTGCCAGCGCGGGGACAGGAGGCGTTGAGACCCAGTACTTC. As protein: CASAGTGGVETQYF.